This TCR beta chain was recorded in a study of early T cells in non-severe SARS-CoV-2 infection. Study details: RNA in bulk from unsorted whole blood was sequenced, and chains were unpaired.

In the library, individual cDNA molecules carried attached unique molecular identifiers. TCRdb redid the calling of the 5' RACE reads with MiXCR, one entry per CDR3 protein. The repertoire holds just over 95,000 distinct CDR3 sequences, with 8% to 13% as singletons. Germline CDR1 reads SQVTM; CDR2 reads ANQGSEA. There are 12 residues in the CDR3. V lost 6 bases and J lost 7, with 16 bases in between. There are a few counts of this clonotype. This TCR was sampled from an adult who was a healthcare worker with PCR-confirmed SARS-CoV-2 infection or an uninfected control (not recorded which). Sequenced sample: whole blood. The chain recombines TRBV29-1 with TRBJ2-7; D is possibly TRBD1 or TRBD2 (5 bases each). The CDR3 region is CSVGRRDEEQYF. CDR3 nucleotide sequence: TGCAGCGTGGGTAGACGGGACGAGGAGCAGTACTTC.